Below, 19 T cell receptor beta chains from the same sample are listed, as sequenced in a study of T cell changes during pregnancy in multiple sclerosis. Assay used: immunoSEQ multiplex PCR; TCRdb lists only in-frame clones, some missing. The sample lists roughly 85,000 clones; 80% to 95% were seen once. The sample consisted of peripheral blood, taken in the first trimester of pregnancy. The receptors derive from a female donor with multiple sclerosis, enrolled in a pregnancy study.

V and J are TRBV30 and TRBJ2-7; 12 nucleotides match TRBD2. V gave up 7 bases and J gave up 10 bases; unmatched junction bases: 11. The CDR3 totals 13 residues. Germline CDR1 GTSNPN, CDR2 SVGIG (reference sequence). CDR3 nucleotide sequence: TGTGCCTTTCGACTAGCGGGGGCTTCGGATCAGTACTTC. Amino acids: CAFRLAGASDQYF.

This chain links TRBV7-3 with TRBJ2-1; 10 bases fit TRBD2. This CDR3 has 15 amino acids. Trimming removed 5 bases from V and 9 bases from J; junction bases left unmatched: 10. Germline values: CDR1 SGHTA, CDR2 FQGTGA. The CDR3 here is CASSPQTSGLSEQFF. Written as DNA, the CDR3 is TGTGCCAGCAGCCCGCAGACTAGCGGGTTAAGTGAGCAGTTCTTC.

This chain connects TRBV6-1 to TRBJ2-6; D gene uncertain. V was clipped by 4 bases and J by 0 bases, with 16 bases between them. Germline values: CDR1 MNHNS, CDR2 SASEGT. This CDR3 has 18 amino acids. The CDR3 DNA is TGTGCCAGCAGTGCCCTCCAGTGGCAAAGCTCTGGGGCCAACGTCCTGACTTTC. As protein: CASSALQWQSSGANVLTF.

This chain joins TRBV7-8 and TRBJ2-7; 8 nucleotides align to TRBD2. The CDR3 covers 15 residues. Germline CDR1 reads SGHVS; CDR2 reads FQNEAQ. V was pared by 4 bases and J by 0 bases, with 5 bases of the junction left unmatched. The CDR3 reads CASSSRGGTSYEQYF. The CDR3 DNA reads TGTGCCAGCAGCTCCCGGGGGGGGACCTCCTACGAGCAGTACTTC.

The chain carries TRBV7-8 and TRBJ1-6; 7 bases are shared with TRBD1. This CDR3 region has 17 residues. Germline-derived CDR1 and CDR2 are SGHVS and FQNEAQ. After removal of 2 bases from V and 7 bases from J, the junction contained 11 bases not matched to a gene. DNA for the CDR3: TGTGCCAGCAGCTTAATCTCAGGGGGTACGGGGAATTCACCCCTCCACTTT. It encodes CASSLISGGTGNSPLHF.

This sequence joins TRBV4-1 and TRBJ1-5; 8 bases are shared with TRBD1. Germline CDR1 is MGHRA and CDR2 is YSYEKL. The ends lost 4 bases at V and 5 bases at J; junction bases unmatched: 4. This CDR3 region has 14 residues. The CDR3 sequence: CASSRGQGYQPQHF. CDR3 in DNA: TGCGCCAGCAGCCGCGGACAGGGATATCAGCCCCAGCATTTT.

The chain combines TRBV18 with TRBJ2-7; TRBD1 matches at 10 bases. Trimming took 6 bases from V and 7 from J; bases not matched to a gene: 9. The V gene's germline CDR1 is KGHSH and CDR2 LQKENI. The CDR3 has 14 residues. CDR3 coding DNA: TGTGCCAGCTCCCCAGGGACAGGGGAAAGGGAGCAGTACTTC. Translating gives CASSPGTGEREQYF.

This chain connects TRBV4-3 to TRBJ2-7, with D possibly matching TRBD2 (5 bases). Germline-derived CDR1 and CDR2 are LGHNA and YSLEER. Between the trimmed V and J ends, which lost 5 bases and 2 bases, there was a span of 7 bases. This CDR3 has 12 residues. The CDR3 is CASSMRAYEQYF. In DNA, the CDR3 is TGCGCCAGCAGCATGAGGGCCTACGAGCAGTACTTC.

The J gene is TRBJ2-3, the V gene TRBV27; D is ambiguous. The CDR3 length is 13 residues. Germline CDR1 is MNHEY and CDR2 is SMNVEV (reference sequence). V dropped 4 bases and J dropped 1 base, with 6 bases sitting between them. In nucleotides, the CDR3 is TGTGCCAGCAGTTCCTACCGCACAGATACGCAGTATTTT. It yields the protein CASSSYRTDTQYF.

This clone occurred once. The V and J genes are TRBV29-1 and TRBJ1-2, with TRBD1 identical over 7 bases. Germline V lookup: CDR1 SQVTM, CDR2 ANQGSEA. The CDR3 consists of 12 residues. Trimming took 7 bases from V and 2 from J; bases not matched to a gene: 4. In nucleotides, the CDR3 is TGCAGCGGTTACAGGGGAAACTATGGCTACACCTTC. Its translation is CSGYRGNYGYTF.

This chain uses TRBV25-1 with TRBJ1-2; D is uncertain. The V and J ends lost 1 base and 1 base respectively, with 10 bases between them. Per germline, CDR1 MGHDK and CDR2 SYGVNS. The CDR3 is 15 amino acids. CDR3 nucleotides: TGTGCCAGCAGTGAATGGGCCGGAATTAACTATGGCTACACCTTC. Its translation is CASSEWAGINYGYTF.

This chain joins TRBV18 and TRBJ2-2; 9 nucleotides align to TRBD2. Germline V gene lookup returns CDR1 KGHSH and CDR2 LQKENI. The CDR3 is made up of 15 amino acids. The V gene end was trimmed by 2 bases and the J gene end by 7 bases; junction bases not matched to a gene: 5. CDR3 nucleotide sequence: TGTGCCAGCTCACCAGGTAGCGGGAGCGGCGGGGAGCTGTTTTTT. As protein: CASSPGSGSGGELFF.

The chain employs TRBV9 and TRBJ2-3; D is uncertain. The CDR3 is made up of 18 amino acids. Trimming removed 0 bases at V and 0 bases at J, with 17 bases between. The germline V gene encodes CDR1 SGDLS and CDR2 YYNGEE. CDR3 sequence reads: CASSVGYSRAPSTDTQYF. The CDR3 DNA reads TGTGCCAGCAGCGTAGGTTACAGCCGAGCCCCCAGCACAGATACGCAGTATTTT. The full variable domain, with the rest looked up from reference TRBV9 and TRBJ2-3, is DSGVTQTPKHLITATGQRVTLRCSPRSGDLSVYWYQQSLDQGLQFLIQYYNGEERAKGNILERFSAQQFPDLHSELNLSSLELGDSALYFCASSVGYSRAPSTDTQYFGPGTRLTVL.

V usage is TRBV2 and J usage is TRBJ2-3, with D maybe TRBD1 (6 bases). V lost 5 bases and J 1 base, leaving 13 bases between the germline ends. The CDR3 totals 15 residues. CDR1 and CDR2 from the germline V gene are SNHLY and FYNNEI. This CDR3 reads CASSLQGSGTDTQYF. Here the CDR3 DNA reads TGTGCCAGCAGTCTACAGGGCTCCGGCACAGATACGCAGTATTTT.

A word on this clone: At the DNA level, this CDR3 is encoded by other sequences in the same sample as well. The CDR3 loop is CASSPGTGSYEQYF. For the CDR3, the DNA is TGTGCCAGCTCGCCCGGGACAGGGTCCTACGAGCAGTACTTC. The J gene is TRBJ2-7, the V gene TRBV18; 9 positions match TRBD1. This CDR3 comprises 14 residues. Germline lookup yields CDR1 KGHSH and CDR2 LQKENI. V lost 6 bases and J lost 1; bases outside the gene matches: 4.

The chain uses TRBV27 and TRBJ2-6, with 8 nucleotides matching TRBD2. V gave up 6 bases and J gave up 1 base; unmatched junction bases: 8. The germline CDR1 and CDR2 sequences are MNHEY and SMNVEV (reference sequence). CDR3 length: 17 residues. CDR3 in DNA: TGTGCCAGCAGGGCTCGGGGGGGTAGGTCTGGGGCCAACGTCCTGACTTTC. This translates into CASRARGGRSGANVLTF.

The chain joins TRBV7-2 to TRBJ2-1; 14 bases fit TRBD2. The CDR3 length is 15 residues. V was pared by 5 bases and J by 7 bases, with 4 bases of the junction left unmatched. Per germline, CDR1 SGHTA and CDR2 FQGNSA. The CDR3 sequence is CASSPRLAGGNEQFF. CDR3 in DNA: TGTGCCAGCAGCCCCCGACTAGCGGGGGGGAATGAGCAGTTCTTC.

The chain links TRBV2 to TRBJ2-1; 9 bases map to TRBD1. The CDR3 has 15 residues. Looked up from germline, CDR1 is SNHLY and CDR2 is FYNNEI. The J segment lost 3 bases and the V segment lost 9 bases, leaving 9 bases of the junction unmatched. This CDR3 is CARGDGTGFYNEQFF. The DNA for the CDR3 is TGTGCCAGAGGAGACGGGACAGGGTTCTACAATGAGCAGTTCTTC. Complete variable domain (other parts from reference TRBV2 and TRBJ2-1): EPEVTQTPSHQVTQMGQEVILRCVPISNHLYFYWYRQILGQKVEFLVSFYNNEISEKSEIFDDQFSVERPDGSNFTLKIRSTKLEDSAMYFCARGDGTGFYNEQFFGPGTRLTVL.

V is TRBV9 and J is TRBJ1-1; 9 nucleotides align to TRBD1. After removal of 0 bases from V and 4 bases from J, the junction contained 7 bases not matched to a gene. The germline CDR1 and CDR2 sequences are SGDLS and YYNGEE. This CDR3 comprises 16 residues. The CDR3 nucleotides are TGTGCCAGCAGCGTAGATAGCGGGACAGGGTCCACTGAAGCTTTCTTT. Its translation: CASSVDSGTGSTEAFF.